This TCR beta chain was profiled in a study of beta chain features in type 1 diabetes. This CDR3 contains 13 residues. Per the germline V gene, CDR1 is ENHRY and CDR2 is SYGVKD. The germline V and J ends were trimmed by 2 bases and 5 bases, with 8 bases remaining between them. TCRB transcripts that were expressed got sequenced, as all of the isolated RNA had been reverse transcribed. The repertoire was sequenced with immunoSEQ multiplex PCR; TCRdb's copy has only in-frame clones and lacks some. The table records over 90,000 clones, 25% to 35% of them present only once. In regard to this clone: Its target is not known.

The study's findings and limits: When Type 1 diabetes patients were examined, their TCRB CDR3s proved moderately but significantly shorter in all four CD4+ subsets.

The gene calls are TRBV10-3 and TRBJ2-3; D remains unclear. The sequence came from a woman in her late teens or twenties with type 1 diabetes. Sequencing was carried out using central memory CD4+ T cells from blood. The CDR3 sequence is CAISEPSGDTQYF. In DNA, the CDR3 is TGTGCCATCAGTGAGCCTTCAGGAGATACGCAGTATTTT.